One T cell receptor beta chain is described in this entry. Its matching antigen is unknown. CD4+ T cells that had been cultured provided DNA sequenced with the Oncomine TCR Beta short-read assay. TCRdb redid the calling of the PCR reads with MiXCR, one entry per CDR3 protein. This table holds roughly 20,000 distinct CDR3 sequences, 40% to 50% found once. The CDR3 covers 16 residues. The junction had 9 bases not matched to a gene; V was cut back by 7 bases and J by 0 bases. This sample is part of a study of vaccination and CD4 T cells after COVID-19. Background on the study: The convalescents comprised six males and four females, two of them Hispanic. Overall study findings and caveats: The cohort comprised relatively few convalescent patients, and no early post-infection timepoints were analyzed.

This sample's treatment: approximately 9-day PBMC culture with coronavirus spike peptide pools or control peptides (ViraFEST assay). The sample taken for sequencing was CD4+ T cells from blood, cultured in vitro. The chain links TRBV12-3 or TRBV12-4 to TRBJ1-5; TRBD1 matches at 7 bases. The TCR was taken from a human donor who had recovered from COVID-19. The DNA of the CDR3 is TGTGCCAGCATTCCGGGAGGGACAGTTAGCAATCAGCCCCAGCATTTT. This translates into CASIPGGTVSNQPQHF.